The 17 T cell receptor beta chains listed next were all sequenced from one sample in a study of T cell repertoires in cytomegalovirus infection. From the reads, TCRdb called clonotypes with MiXCR, one entry per CDR3 protein. This sample carries 250,000 to 300,000 distinct CDR3 sequences, about a quarter of them seen once, and the ten largest clones take approximately 15%. The source material was PBMCs. The receptors shown here come from a human donor in good health (CMV status not recorded). Some clones in this sample may be carry-over from other donors' samples.

CDR3 region: CATSRAGSGRARDEQFF. In DNA, the CDR3 is TGTGCCACCAGCAGGGCAGGCAGCGGGAGGGCCCGGGATGAGCAGTTCTTC. The V gene is TRBV15, the J gene TRBJ2-1; TRBD2 aligns across 10 bases. The CDR3 consists of 17 residues. Germline CDR1 reads LNHNV; CDR2 reads YYDKDF (reference sequence). The trim removed 3 bases at V and 8 bases at J, leaving 13 bases unmatched.

This clonotype appeared a few times. This chain uses TRBV29-1 with TRBJ2-5; 13 nucleotides match TRBD2. The J segment lost 3 bases and the V segment lost 5 bases, leaving 3 bases of the junction unmatched. CDR1 and CDR2 from the germline V gene are SQVTM and ANQGSEA. The CDR3 runs to 14 residues. CDR3 nucleotide sequence: TGCAGCGTTTCCGGACTAGCGGGGGAAGAGACCCAGTACTTC. It specifies CSVSGLAGEETQYF.

The CDR3 sequence: CAWSVDSNQPQHF. The CDR3 DNA sequence: TGTGCCTGGAGTGTGGATAGCAATCAGCCCCAGCATTTT. V gene TRBV30 combines with J gene TRBJ1-5; D gene ambiguous. Germline assignment: CDR1 GTSNPN and CDR2 SVGIG (reference sequence). Trimming shortened V by 0 bases and J by 0 bases, and 3 bases separated the two germline ends. There are 13 residues in the CDR3.

The V and J genes are TRBV12-3 or TRBV12-4 and TRBJ2-5, with 8 bases identical to TRBD2. The ends lost 7 bases at V and 1 base at J; junction bases unmatched: 2. The CDR3 spans 13 residues. The CDR3 loop is CASTRGGQETQYF. Here the CDR3 DNA reads TGTGCCAGCACCCGGGGGGGCCAAGAGACCCAGTACTTC.

In regard to this clonotype: A read error is possible here, since a much larger clone lies one base away. The gene calls are TRBV11-2 and TRBJ2-1; a possible D gene is TRBD2 (5 bases). The V end was cut by 1 base, the J end by 6 bases, with 16 bases between. The CDR3 is 16 residues long. Germline lookup yields CDR1 SGHAT and CDR2 FQNNGV. CDR3 sequence (DNA): TGTGCCAGCAGCTTAGCGGTGGGAGTTCGCCGCAATGAGCAGTTCTTC. Translation: CASSLAVGVRRNEQFF.

This clonotype was detected only a few times. The DNA of the CDR3 is TGTGCCAGCAGTGGGGACTCTCACACCGGGGAGCTGTTTTTT. This encodes CASSGDSHTGELFF. The chain combines TRBV2 with TRBJ2-2; a possible D gene is TRBD2 (6 bases). The CDR3 covers 14 residues. In germline, CDR1 is SNHLY, CDR2 FYNNEI. The ends were cut back, 4 bases at V and 3 bases at J, with 9 bases in the middle.

This clonotype was counted only a few times. The DNA for the CDR3 is TGTGCCAGCACCATAAGAAGGACGAGGGACAATGAGCAGTTCTTC. Its protein product is CASTIRRTRDNEQFF. The chain uses TRBV2 and TRBJ2-1, with a tentative D call TRBD2 (5 bases). Germline lookup yields CDR1 SNHLY and CDR2 FYNNEI. CDR3 length: 15 amino acids. V lost 7 bases and J 5 bases, leaving 18 bases between the germline ends. The full variable domain, in which reference TRBV2 and TRBJ2-1 provide the parts outside the CDR3, is EPEVTQTPSHQVTQMGQEVILRCVPISNHLYFYWYRQILGQKVEFLVSFYNNEISEKSEIFDDQFSVERPDGSNFTLKIRSTKLEDSAMYFCASTIRRTRDNEQFFGPGTRLTVL.

The genes are TRBV4-1 and TRBJ2-5; possible D gene TRBD1, 6 bases. V was trimmed by 0 bases and J by 2 bases, leaving 13 bases between them. The germline gives CDR1 MGHRA, CDR2 YSYEKL. CDR3 length: 16 residues. CDR3 DNA sequence: TGCGCCAGCAGCCAAGAATTCGGGACACTGCAAGAGACCCAGTACTTC. It codes for CASSQEFGTLQETQYF.

This clonotype was seen only a few times. The rearrangement joins TRBV7-6 to TRBJ1-4, with D possibly being TRBD1 (5 bases). The CDR3 is 15 residues long. Germline assignment: CDR1 SGHVS and CDR2 FNYEAQ. Deletions cut 5 bases from V and 4 bases from J, with 14 bases between. CDR3 protein: CASSIRDGYNEKLFF. The CDR3 DNA is TGTGCCAGCAGCATCCGGGACGGCTATAATGAAAAACTGTTTTTT.

In this sample, this clonotype turned up a few times. The genes are TRBV11-3 and TRBJ2-3; 12 bases align to TRBD2. Germline V gene data show CDR1 as SGHNT and CDR2 as YENEEA. V lost 5 bases and J lost 5; bases outside the gene matches: 2. This CDR3 comprises 14 residues. The CDR3: CASSRLAGEDTQYF. The CDR3, as DNA: TGTGCCAGCAGCCGACTAGCGGGAGAAGATACGCAGTATTTT. Looking up the rest from reference TRBV11-3 and TRBJ2-3 gives the full variable domain: EAGVVQSPRYKIIEKKQPVAFWCNPISGHNTLYWYLQNLGQGPELLIRYENEEAVDDSQLPKDRFSAERLKGVDSTLKIQPAELGDSAVYLCASSRLAGEDTQYFGPGTRLTVL.

Written as DNA, the CDR3 is TGTGCCAGCAGTAAATGGGGGAAACAAGAGACCCAGTACTTC. This translates into CASSKWGKQETQYF. This sequence joins TRBV7-6 and TRBJ2-5; D is tentatively TRBD1 or TRBD2 (5 bases each). Deletions cut 6 bases from V and 2 bases from J, with 13 bases between. The CDR3 runs to 14 residues. Germline V gene sequence: CDR1 SGHVS, CDR2 FNYEAQ.

This clonotype has a handful of counts. The J gene is TRBJ2-5, the V gene TRBV28, with 10 bases matching TRBD2. The CDR3 loop spans 16 amino acids. CDR1 is MDHEN, CDR2 SYDVKM, per germline. V shed 3 bases, J shed 5 bases, and the junction held 9 bases outside the gene matches. The CDR3 region is CASSFPLAGTGETQYF. The DNA of the CDR3 is TGTGCCAGCAGTTTCCCACTAGCGGGGACCGGGGAGACCCAGTACTTC.

The rearrangement uses TRBV24-1 and TRBJ2-3; 7 bases agree with TRBD1. From germline, CDR1 is KGHDR and CDR2 SFDVKD. There are 16 residues in the CDR3. V shed 4 bases, J shed 1 base, and the junction held 7 bases outside the gene matches. The CDR3, as DNA: TGTGCCACCAGTGACCGGGGACAGACCGGCACAGATACGCAGTATTTT. Protein sequence: CATSDRGQTGTDTQYF.

CDR3 protein: CASSLGTGLSTGELFF. CDR3 nucleotide sequence: TGTGCCAGCAGCTTGGGGACAGGGCTCTCCACCGGGGAGCTGTTTTTT. This chain joins TRBV5-5 and TRBJ2-2; 8 bases are shared with TRBD1. The V gene's germline CDR1 is SGHKS and CDR2 YYEKEE (reference sequence). The CDR3 length is 16 residues. J lost 4 bases, V lost 0 bases, and 5 bases had no gene match.

This chain links TRBV7-9 with TRBJ2-2, with unresolved D. This CDR3 is 9 amino acids long. Germline CDR1 reads SEHNR; CDR2 reads FQNEAQ (reference sequence). V was cut by 11 bases and J by 6 bases, with 4 bases left in between. The DNA for the CDR3 is TGTGCCGGGTCCGGGGAGCTGTTTTTT. It specifies CAGSGELFF.

The chain combines TRBV11-2 with TRBJ2-5; tentatively, D is TRBD1 (5 bases). The V gene lost 1 base and the J gene lost 5 bases, with 17 bases spanning the gap. In germline, CDR1 is SGHAT, CDR2 FQNNGV. The CDR3 length is 16 residues. The CDR3 region is CASSLVSGGSGETQYF. The CDR3 nucleotides read TGTGCCAGCAGCTTAGTAAGTGGCGGCTCAGGGGAGACCCAGTACTTC.

This chain joins TRBV2 and TRBJ2-1; D tentatively reads TRBD1 or TRBD2 (5 bases each). This CDR3 contains 14 residues. Between the trimmed V and J ends, which lost 5 bases and 5 bases, there was a span of 13 bases. Germline values: CDR1 SNHLY, CDR2 FYNNEI. The CDR3 DNA is TGTGCCAGCAGTTGGGACGTAGGGAACAATGAGCAGTTCTTC. Translated, it gives CASSWDVGNNEQFF. Complete variable domain (other parts from reference TRBV2 and TRBJ2-1): EPEVTQTPSHQVTQMGQEVILRCVPISNHLYFYWYRQILGQKVEFLVSFYNNEISEKSEIFDDQFSVERPDGSNFTLKIRSTKLEDSAMYFCASSWDVGNNEQFFGPGTRLTVL.